These T cell receptor beta chains were read from a single sample in a study of blood T cell repertoires in COVID-19. Libraries were prepared by immunoSEQ multiplex PCR; TCRdb keeps only in-frame clonotypes and omits some of them. Altogether around 100,000 clones are present, over 75% being singletons, with the ten largest covering roughly 7.1%. Sequencing input: peripheral blood. The receptor set was obtained from a human donor with acute or convalescent COVID-19. The donor label of this sample is uncertain. CDR3s include the opening cysteine and the closing phenylalanine or tryptophan. Fields, in order: V gene, D gene, clone size, J gene, CDR3 protein, CDR3 DNA. The D gene is left open where the match is weak. Size values are once, few and many counts, or a class for expanded clones, and some rows have none.

TRBV7-9	NA	NA	TRBJ2-5	CASSPRIAHAGETQYF	TGTGCCAGCAGCCCCCGGATAGCCCACGCGGGTGAGACCCAGTACTTC
TRBV28	TRBD1	NA	TRBJ1-4	CASSLWTTGAEKLFF	TGTGCCAGCAGTTTATGGACGACAGGGGCAGAAAAACTGTTTTTT
TRBV11-3	NA	few	TRBJ1-1	CASGLQENTEAFF	TGTGCCAGCGGTTTACAGGAGAACACTGAAGCTTTCTTT
TRBV6-5	TRBD1	NA	TRBJ2-7	CASSYPAQGIYEQYF	TGTGCCAGCAGTTACCCTGCACAGGGGATCTACGAGCAGTACTTC
TRBV6-5	NA	NA	TRBJ1-1	CASSTRGGKNTEAFF	TGTGCCAGCAGCACCCGGGGGGGAAAAAACACTGAAGCTTTCTTT
TRBV5-1	TRBD1	NA	TRBJ2-5	CASSLTGTGGQETQYF	TGCGCCAGCAGCTTGACCGGGACAGGGGGTCAAGAGACCCAGTACTTC
TRBV30	TRBD2	NA	TRBJ2-7	CAWSLTSASSYEQYF	TGTGCCTGGAGTCTTACTAGCGCGAGCTCCTACGAGCAGTACTTC
TRBV18	NA	once	TRBJ1-2	CASSQGRDNHGYTF	TGTGCCAGCTCCCAGGGGAGGGACAATCATGGCTACACCTTC
TRBV27	NA	NA	TRBJ1-5	CASSLTGAQHF	TGTGCCAGCAGTTTAACGGGGGCCCAGCATTTT
TRBV6-5	NA	NA	TRBJ2-1	CASSVGTSNNEQFF	TGTGCCAGCAGCGTGGGGACTTCTAACAATGAGCAGTTCTTC
TRBV2	TRBD2	NA	TRBJ2-3	CASRRGLGGPDTQYF	TGTGCCAGCAGGCGGGGACTAGGGGGGCCTGATACGCAGTATTTT
TRBV7-3	NA	NA	TRBJ1-1	CASSQGQTAVTEAFF	TGTGCCAGCAGTCAGGGTCAAACGGCCGTCACTGAAGCTTTCTTT
TRBV5-1	TRBD2	NA	TRBJ2-3	CASSSASGGAQYF	TGCGCCAGCAGCTCCGCTAGCGGGGGGGCGCAGTATTTT
TRBV5-4	TRBD1	NA	TRBJ2-1	CASSLYSGTGVDEQFF	TGTGCCAGCAGCTTGTACTCAGGGACAGGGGTCGATGAGCAGTTCTTC
TRBV19	NA	NA	TRBJ1-6	CATRDILSYNSPLHF	TGTGCCACCCGGGACATTCTCTCCTATAATTCACCCCTCCACTTT
TRBV5-5	TRBD1	NA	TRBJ2-5	CASSSRQGEETQYF	TGTGCCAGCAGCTCCAGACAGGGAGAAGAGACCCAGTACTTC
TRBV28	TRBD2	once	TRBJ2-3	CAIVAGGPTDTQYF	TGTGCCATAGTAGCGGGGGGGCCCACAGATACGCAGTATTTT
TRBV5-1	TRBD1	NA	TRBJ2-6	CASGTGSSGANVLTF	TGCGCCAGTGGGACAGGGTCCTCTGGGGCCAACGTCCTGACTTTC
TRBV11-3	NA	NA	TRBJ2-7	CASSLTVRTQQYF	TGTGCCAGCAGCTTAACCGTCAGGACACAGCAGTACTTC
TRBV7-3	NA	once	TRBJ1-2	CASSLMAGYGYTF	TGTGCCAGCAGCTTAATGGCAGGGTATGGCTACACCTTC
TRBV11-2	TRBD2	NA	TRBJ2-5	CASSLAGGASWEETQYF	TGTGCCAGCAGCTTAGCCGGGGGGGCCTCATGGGAAGAGACCCAGTACTTC
TRBV19	NA	once	TRBJ1-4	CASSTRTVRREKLFF	TGTGCCAGTAGTACCAGGACAGTCAGGCGAGAAAAACTGTTTTTT
TRBV28	NA	NA	TRBJ2-3	CASSLVGEGTDTQYF	TGTGCCAGCAGTTTGGTCGGGGAGGGCACAGATACGCAGTATTTT
TRBV2	TRBD1	NA	TRBJ2-7	CASSERRTGLEQYF	TGTGCCAGCAGTGAAAGACGGACAGGGCTCGAGCAGTACTTC
TRBV6-5	TRBD1	NA	TRBJ1-2	CASRAPTGGNYGYTF	TGTGCCAGCAGGGCCCCGACAGGGGGGAACTATGGCTACACCTTC
TRBV7-2	NA	NA	TRBJ1-2	CASSVEAGYGYTF	TGTGCCAGCAGCGTGGAGGCCGGATATGGCTACACCTTC
TRBV7-9	TRBD1	NA	TRBJ2-7	CASSWGQKVSEQYF	TGTGCCAGCAGCTGGGGACAGAAGGTGAGCGAGCAGTACTTC
TRBV14	TRBD1	NA	TRBJ2-1	CASSTPGTAYNEQFF	TGTGCCAGCAGCACTCCCGGGACAGCCTACAATGAGCAGTTCTTC
TRBV10-3	NA	few	TRBJ2-2	CAISGTGGELFF	TGTGCCATCAGTGGTACCGGCGGGGAGCTGTTTTTT
TRBV2	TRBD2	NA	TRBJ2-5	CASILSRGGRETQYF	TGTGCCAGCATCCTCTCACGGGGGGGCCGGGAGACCCAGTACTTC
TRBV11-1	NA	NA	TRBJ2-7	CASSLLARYEQYF	TGTGCCAGCAGCTTATTAGCCCGGTACGAGCAGTACTTC
TRBV25-1	NA	NA	TRBJ2-7	CASAGQRTEQYF	TGTGCCAGCGCCGGTCAGCGGACCGAGCAGTACTTC
TRBV5-1	TRBD2	NA	TRBJ2-7	CASSQPRGEAYEQYF	TGCGCCAGCAGCCAACCACGGGGGGAGGCCTACGAGCAGTACTTC
TRBV5-1	TRBD1	NA	TRBJ2-1	CASSPQGVSYNEQFF	TGCGCCAGCAGCCCGCAGGGGGTTTCCTACAATGAGCAGTTCTTC
TRBV5-1	TRBD2	NA	TRBJ2-2	CASSLPSGNTGELFF	TGCGCCAGCAGCTTACCTAGCGGGAACACCGGGGAGCTGTTTTTT
TRBV11-2	NA	NA	TRBJ2-3	CASSLNARRDTQYF	TGTGCCAGCAGCTTAAACGCCCGGAGAGATACGCAGTATTTT
TRBV5-4	TRBD2	NA	TRBJ2-5	CASSSGHGRQETQYF	TGTGCCAGCAGCTCAGGACACGGGAGGCAAGAGACCCAGTACTTC
TRBV7-9	TRBD2	NA	TRBJ2-2	CASSLLEAGPANTGELFF	TGTGCCAGCAGCTTATTAGAAGCGGGGCCCGCGAACACCGGGGAGCTGTTTTTT
TRBV3-1/TRBV3-2	TRBD2	NA	TRBJ2-1	CASSQDKGLAGGNEQFF	TGTGCCAGCAGCCAAGATAAAGGACTAGCGGGGGGGAATGAGCAGTTCTTC
TRBV7-3	TRBD1	NA	TRBJ2-7	CASSLTPGQVQEQYF	TGTGCCAGCAGCTTAACCCCGGGACAGGTGCAGGAGCAGTACTTC
TRBV29-1	TRBD1	few	TRBJ2-7	CSVEDEGQGAPYEQYF	TGCAGCGTTGAAGATGAAGGACAGGGGGCTCCCTACGAGCAGTACTTC
TRBV28	NA	NA	TRBJ1-3	CASRGPGGSGNTIYF	TGTGCCAGTCGAGGGCCGGGGGGCTCTGGAAACACCATATATTTT
TRBV6-5	NA	NA	TRBJ1-5	CASSGGYNQPQHF	TGTGCCAGCAGCGGGGGGTACAATCAGCCCCAGCATTTT
TRBV5-1	NA	NA	TRBJ1-4	CASSLGGTNEKLFF	TGCGCCAGCAGCTTGGGAGGGACTAATGAAAAACTGTTTTTT
TRBV28	NA	NA	TRBJ1-3	CASGGEVNSGNTIYF	TGTGCCAGCGGCGGAGAGGTCAACTCTGGAAACACCATATATTTT